This TCR beta chain derives from a study of identical twins. Study-wide results and limits: Part of the zero-insertion signal could reflect confounding by invariant MAIT and iNKT cells.

TCRdb reprocessed the 5' RACE reads via MiXCR and lists one record per CDR3 protein. The sample holds some 190,000 distinct CDR3 sequences, more than 15% seen once. A note on this clonotype: Its antigen is as yet unknown.

The V end was cut by 4 bases, the J end by 5 bases, with 9 bases between. The CDR3 has 12 amino acids. Germline CDR1 reads SQVTM; CDR2 reads ANQGSEA. A further study also used this sample, focusing on T cells expressing NK-cell markers.

Sequenced sample: CD8+ T cells sorted from blood. This receptor was obtained from a young woman in good health. V is TRBV29-1 and J is TRBJ2-1; D unresolved. The CDR3 DNA follows: TGCAGCGTTGGTGGACCAAACAATGAGCAGTTCTTC. Protein product: CSVGGPNNEQFF.